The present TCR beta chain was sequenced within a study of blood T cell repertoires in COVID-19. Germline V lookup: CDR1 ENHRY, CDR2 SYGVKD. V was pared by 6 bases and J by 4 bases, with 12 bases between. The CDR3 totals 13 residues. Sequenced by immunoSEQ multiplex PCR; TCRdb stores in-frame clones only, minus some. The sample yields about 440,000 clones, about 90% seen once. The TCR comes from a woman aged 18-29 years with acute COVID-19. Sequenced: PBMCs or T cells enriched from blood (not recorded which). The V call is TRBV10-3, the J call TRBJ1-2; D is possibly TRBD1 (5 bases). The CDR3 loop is CAISQGHPYGYTF. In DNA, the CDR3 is TGTGCCATCAGCCAGGGCCATCCCTATGGCTACACCTTC.